This T cell receptor beta chain was captured by sequencing in a study of identifying expanded T cells in peripheral blood. Using immunoSEQ multiplex PCR, the repertoire was profiled, and TCRdb retains in-frame clones only, with some absent. The data contain under 70,000 clones, 70% to 90% of them singletons. The ends were cut back, 4 bases at V and 15 bases at J, with 17 bases in the middle. The CDR3 is 12 amino acids. Germline V lookup: CDR1 SGHTA, CDR2 FQGTGA. Sequencing used blood. The clonotype was recovered from a person between 18 and 75 years old in good health. V and J are TRBV7-3 and TRBJ2-3; a weak D match, TRBD1 (5 bases). Here the CDR3 DNA reads TGTGCCAGCAGCTCCCCCCCACAGGCGACTTATTTT. Amino acids: CASSSPPQATYF.